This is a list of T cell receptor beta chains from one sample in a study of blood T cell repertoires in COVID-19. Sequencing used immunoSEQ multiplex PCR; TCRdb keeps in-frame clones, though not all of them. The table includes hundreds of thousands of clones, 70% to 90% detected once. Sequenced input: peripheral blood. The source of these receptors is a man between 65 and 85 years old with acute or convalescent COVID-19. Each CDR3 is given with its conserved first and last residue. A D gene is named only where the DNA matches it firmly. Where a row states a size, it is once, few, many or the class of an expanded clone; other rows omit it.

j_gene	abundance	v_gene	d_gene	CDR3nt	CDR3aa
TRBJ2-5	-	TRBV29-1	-	TGCAGCGCGACAGCCCGAGAGACCCAGTACTTC	CSATARETQYF
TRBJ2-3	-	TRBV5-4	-	TGTGCCAGCAGCCCCCGACAGATGAGGTTTAGCACAGATACGCAGTATTTT	CASSPRQMRFSTDTQYF
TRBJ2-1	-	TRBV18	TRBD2	TGTGCCAGCTCACCCTTAGCGGGAGAAGGGGGTGAGCAGTTCTTC	CASSPLAGEGGEQFF
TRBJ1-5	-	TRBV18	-	TGTGCCAGCTCACTGGAGGGGGGGAATCAGCCCCAGCATTTT	CASSLEGGNQPQHF
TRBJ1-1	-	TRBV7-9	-	TGTGCCAGCAGCCGGGGGTCCACTGAAGCTTTCTTT	CASSRGSTEAFF
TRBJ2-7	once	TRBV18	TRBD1	TGTGCCAGCTCACCGACCGGGACAGGGAACGAGCAGTACTTC	CASSPTGTGNEQYF
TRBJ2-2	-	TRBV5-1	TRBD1	TGCGCCAGCAGCTTGGCCCAGGGGGCGCGCGGGGAGCTGTTTTTT	CASSLAQGARGELFF
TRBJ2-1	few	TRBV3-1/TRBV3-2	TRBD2	TGTGCCAGCAGCCCTAGCGGGGGACTCTACAATGAGCAGTTCTTC	CASSPSGGLYNEQFF
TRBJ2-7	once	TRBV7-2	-	TGTGCCAGCAGCTCGCGGGGGACATTGAGCTACGAGCAGTACTTC	CASSSRGTLSYEQYF
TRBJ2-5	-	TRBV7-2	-	TGTGCCAGCAGCTTAGCGGGCCCATCGGAGACCCAGTACTTC	CASSLAGPSETQYF
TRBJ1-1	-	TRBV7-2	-	TGTGCCAGCAACCGGGTTAGGACTGAAGCTTTCTTT	CASNRVRTEAFF
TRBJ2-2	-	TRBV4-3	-	TGCGCCAGCAGCCAAGAACCGCCGTTGGGGAGGAACGGGGAGCTGTTTTTT	CASSQEPPLGRNGELFF
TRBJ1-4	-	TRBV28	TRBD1	TGTGCCAGCGGTCAGACAGGGGCGGGGGAAAAACTGTTTTTT	CASGQTGAGEKLFF
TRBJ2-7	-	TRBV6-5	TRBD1	TGTGCCAGCAGATCCGGGACAGTGAACGAGCAGTACTTC	CASRSGTVNEQYF
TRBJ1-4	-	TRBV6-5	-	TGTGCCAGCAGCAAGACAGGCTGGGGAAAACTGTTTTTT	CASSKTGWGKLFF
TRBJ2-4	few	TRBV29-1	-	TGCAGCGTTATCGAGGGTGCCAAAAACATTCAGTACTTC	CSVIEGAKNIQYF
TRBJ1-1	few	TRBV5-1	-	TGCGCCAGCAGAGATTGGCGGGCGAACACTGAAGCTTTCTTT	CASRDWRANTEAFF
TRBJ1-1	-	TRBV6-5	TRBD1	TGTGCCAGCAGTTACTCTGTGACAGGGTCGACTTTCTTT	CASSYSVTGSTFF
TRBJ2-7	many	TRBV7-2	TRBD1	TGTGCCAGCAGCGGGGGACAGGGCTACGAGCAGTACTTC	CASSGGQGYEQYF
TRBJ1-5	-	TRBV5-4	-	TGTGCCAGCAGCTACGAACGGAGCCAGCCCCAGCATTTT	CASSYERSQPQHF
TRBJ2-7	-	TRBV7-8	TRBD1	TGTGCCAGCAGCTTAGGAAGGGGCAGGGGGCGCGAGCAGTACTTC	CASSLGRGRGREQYF
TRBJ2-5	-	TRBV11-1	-	TGTGCCAGCACCGCCCAGGTGGCAGAGACCCAGTACTTC	CASTAQVAETQYF
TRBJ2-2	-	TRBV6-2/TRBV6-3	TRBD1	TGTGCCAGCAGTTTCCCGACAGGGATCGCCGGGGAGCTGTTTTTT	CASSFPTGIAGELFF
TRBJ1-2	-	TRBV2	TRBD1	TGTGCCAGCAGGACAGGGTTTTATGGCTACACCTTC	CASRTGFYGYTF
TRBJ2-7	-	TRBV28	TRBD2	TGTGCCAGCAGGGGAGGGCCTACTGGCTCCTACGAGCAGTACTTC	CASRGGPTGSYEQYF
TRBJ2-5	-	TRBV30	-	TGTGCCGGTGCATTACAGGGCGTCGGGACCCAGTACTTC	CAGALQGVGTQYF
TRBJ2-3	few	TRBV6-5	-	TGTGCCAGCAGTTACCAGGGACTTAACACAGATACGCAGTATTTT	CASSYQGLNTDTQYF
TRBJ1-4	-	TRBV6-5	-	TGTGCCAGCAGGGGCGCGGGGACTCGGGATGAAAAACTGTTTTTT	CASRGAGTRDEKLFF
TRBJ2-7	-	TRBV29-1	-	TGCAGTGTTAGCGACGGCTCCTACGAGCAGTACTTC	CSVSDGSYEQYF
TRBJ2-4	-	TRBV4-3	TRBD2	TGCGCCAGCAGCCAGGGGATTAGCGGGTCGGCCAAAAACATTCAGTACTTC	CASSQGISGSAKNIQYF
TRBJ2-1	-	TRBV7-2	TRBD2	TGTGCCAGCAGCTCCTCCGGAGTACTAGCGGGAGTAAACAATGAGCAGTTCTTC	CASSSSGVLAGVNNEQFF
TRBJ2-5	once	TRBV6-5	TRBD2	TGTGCCAGCAGCCCCGGGACTAGCGGAGAGACCCAGTACTTC	CASSPGTSGETQYF
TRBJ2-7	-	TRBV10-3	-	TGTGCCATCAGTGAGTCCAGACAATCCTACGAGCAGTACTTC	CAISESRQSYEQYF
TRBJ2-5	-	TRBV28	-	TGTGCCAGCAGTTTGCACGGGTTAGAGACCCAGTACTTC	CASSLHGLETQYF
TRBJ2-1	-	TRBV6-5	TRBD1	TGTGCCAGCAGCGGACAGGTCGATGAGCAGTTCTTC	CASSGQVDEQFF
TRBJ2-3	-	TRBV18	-	TGTGCCAGCTCCCCAGGGAGAGCGGATACGCAGTATTTT	CASSPGRADTQYF
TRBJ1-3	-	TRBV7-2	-	TGTGCCAGCAGCTCGTACCTCGCGGGGCAAAGCTCTGGAAACACCATATATTTT	CASSSYLAGQSSGNTIYF
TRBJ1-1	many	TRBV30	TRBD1	TGTGCCTGGAGTAAGGGACAGAGCTATTATGAAGCTTTCTTT	CAWSKGQSYYEAFF
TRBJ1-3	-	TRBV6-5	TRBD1	TGTGCCAGCAGTTTCCGACAGGGCGGAAACACCATATATTTT	CASSFRQGGNTIYF
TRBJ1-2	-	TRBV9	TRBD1	TGTGCCAGCAGCACGGGACAGGGGAACTATGGCTACACCTTC	CASSTGQGNYGYTF
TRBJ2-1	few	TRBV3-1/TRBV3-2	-	TGTGCCAGCAGCCAAGCGGTCTCTGGGAGCTCCTACAATGAGCAGTTCTTC	CASSQAVSGSSYNEQFF
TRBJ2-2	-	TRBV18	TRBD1	TGTGCCAGCTCACCATTCGAATCCGGGACAGGGTCCACCGGGGAGCTGTTTTTT	CASSPFESGTGSTGELFF
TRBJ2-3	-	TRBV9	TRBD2	TGTGCCAGCAATCTCGGCGGGGGGGGACTTAGCACAGATACGCAGTATTTT	CASNLGGGGLSTDTQYF
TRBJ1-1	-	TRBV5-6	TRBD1	TGTGCCAGCAGCATTAACAGGGGTGCGGGGAGCACTGAAGCTTTCTTT	CASSINRGAGSTEAFF
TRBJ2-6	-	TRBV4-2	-	TGTGCCAGCAGCCAAGACGGCTCTGGGGCCAACGTCCTGACTTTC	CASSQDGSGANVLTF
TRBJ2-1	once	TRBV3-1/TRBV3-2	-	TGTGCCAGCAGCTACCTTAGCGTAGAGCAGTTCTTC	CASSYLSVEQFF
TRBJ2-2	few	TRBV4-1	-	TGCGCCAGCAGCCAGCGGAATAGCCAACCCACCGGGGAGCTGTTTTTT	CASSQRNSQPTGELFF
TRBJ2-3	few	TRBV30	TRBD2	TGTGCCTGGACCCCTAGCGGGGGCACAGATACGCAGTATTTT	CAWTPSGGTDTQYF
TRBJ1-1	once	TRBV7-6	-	TGTGCCAGCAGCCCACGCCGGGGTAACACTGAAGCTTTCTTT	CASSPRRGNTEAFF
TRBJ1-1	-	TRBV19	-	TGTGCCAGTATAAAGGAGGGGATAAACACTGAAGCTTTCTTT	CASIKEGINTEAFF
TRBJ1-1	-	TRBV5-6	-	TGTGCCAGCAGCTTGGTGTTTAATGAAGCTTTCTTT	CASSLVFNEAFF
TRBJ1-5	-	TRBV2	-	TGTGCCAGCAGTGAAGCAGGGGAGGGAGGGCAGCCCCAGCATTTT	CASSEAGEGGQPQHF
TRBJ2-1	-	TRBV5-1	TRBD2	TGCGCCAGCAGCCCGGGACTAGCGAATGAGCAGTTCTTC	CASSPGLANEQFF
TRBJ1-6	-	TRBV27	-	TGTGCCAGCAGGCCCGGTTGGGGGCAAAGTTCACCCCTCCACTTT	CASRPGWGQSSPLHF